The 2 T cell receptor beta chains given below trace back to one sample, sequenced in a study of metastatic and nonmetastatic thyroid tumors. TCRdb reassembled clones from the PCR reads with MiXCR. The sample comprises over 4,500 clones, 28% of which are singletons, and over 15% rests with the top ten. Thyroid surgery was performed in patients who had received no treatment beforehand. What was sequenced was adjacent normal tissue. These receptors came from a female donor with papillary thyroid cancer or a benign thyroid nodule (not recorded which). Some clones in this sample may be carry-over from other donors' samples.

This clone was recorded many times. In DNA, the CDR3 is TGCGCCAGCAACCCAGGGGAGGGGCTGAACTCCTACGAGCAGTACTTC. Protein product: CASNPGEGLNSYEQYF. The chain links TRBV4-1 to TRBJ2-7; D possibly corresponds to TRBD2 (7 bases). Germline CDR1 reads MGHRA; CDR2 reads YSYEKL. Deletions cut 7 bases from V and 0 bases from J, with 19 bases between. This CDR3 comprises 16 residues.

This clone has a handful of counts. J is TRBJ2-1 and V is TRBV27, with D possibly TRBD2 on 6 matching bases. This CDR3 contains 17 residues. Deletions cut 5 bases from V and 1 base from J, with 18 bases between. Per the germline V gene, CDR1 is MNHEY and CDR2 is SMNVEV (reference sequence). CDR3 in amino acids: CASSRLEGDLSYNEQFF. The CDR3 bases are TGTGCCAGCAGTAGACTAGAGGGAGACTTGTCCTACAATGAGCAGTTCTTC.